This TCR beta chain came from a study of beta chain features in type 1 diabetes (dated by TCRdb to the late 2010s). For the wider study: Patients and healthy donors did not differ in mean age, gender distribution, total cell number or subset yield. A total of 85 million to 140 million sorted cells were examined across all samples, and a strong correlation was observed between cell number per subset and RNA yield. The study compared the TCRB repertoires of sorted circulating CD4+ T cell subsets in recently diagnosed type 1 diabetes patients with those in matched healthy donors. Regulatory and stem cell-like memory subsets were obtained from only 8 patients and roughly 8 healthy donors, while naive and central memory subsets were obtained from all 28 donors.

The High Capacity cDNA Reverse Transcription Kit was used to reverse transcribe all of the isolated RNA, meaning that expressed TCRB transcripts were what got sequenced. Deep immunoSEQ sequencing was performed on naive, central memory and regulatory T cell samples, with an average of around 3.5 million total reads per sample. Sorted cells were lysed in RLT buffer, and RNA was extracted using DNase-treated RNeasy Micro or Mini kits according to cell number. Each cell subset was processed on its own to prevent cross-contamination, while patient and healthy donor samples were processed together. The immunoSEQ multiplex PCR was used to amplify TCRB sequences from cDNA, yielding 87-bp fragments that span the CDR3 region. The amplicons were sequenced using the Illumina HiSeq platform. In the authors' own workflow: PCR bias was corrected computationally using synthetic template baselines, and reads within Hamming distance 2 were collapsed, with unmergeable singletons discarded. Reads were aligned against IMGT to assign V, D and J genes, CDR3 length and insertions or deletions at six rearrangement sites. Within each subset, clonotype counts were normalized to the number of sorted cells before true diversity and Gini coefficients were calculated with the tcR R package. The overlap coefficient, calculated on TCRB nucleotide sequences, was used to measure repertoire sharing. Out-of-frame TCRB sequences from naive cells were analyzed to stand in for the pre-selection repertoire. This is the immuneACCESS table as TCRdb keeps it, with only in-frame sequences that have V and J called. A part of the clones is gone; compared with another copy, unresolved V genes explain less than half, and the rest is unexplained. V, J and clone size are those of that table, while D and trimming were read from the DNA. For this sample the table gives more than 250,000 clones, of which about 20% were detected only once. About 0.028% of the sample is held by the ten biggest clonotypes.

This clone was seen a handful of times. Its antigen is not yet known. There are no base qualities to consult, and no much larger clone falls within one base. Each donor gave one peripheral blood draw, around 100 mL on average, collected into heparinised tubes. A BD FACSAria II was used to sort naive, central memory, regulatory and stem cell-like memory CD4+ T cells with a panel that included CD45RO, CCR7, CD25, CD127, CD95 and CD27. All sorted populations exceeded 95% purity. PBMCs were isolated immediately by Lymphoprep density gradient centrifugation and stained directly without culture. So that batch effects would be minimized, each experiment stained and sorted samples in pairs, pairing one healthy donor with one patient. Its CDR3 holds 13 amino acids, cysteine through phenylalanine. Here the CDR3 DNA is all that survives: 39 bases in frame from base 1. For CDR1 and CDR2, the germline V gene (reference sequence) lists PRHDT and FYEKMQ. V trim: 3 bases; J trim: 6 bases; unmatched bases: 4.

Points the paper makes about the study in general: PCR might favor shorter templates, but patient and control samples were amplified and corrected together, so any skew would affect both groups equally. Only small numbers of individuals were included in the HLA sub-analyses, which left unresolved whether HLA type had any influence on TCRB rearrangement. A moderate but significant shortening of TCRB CDR3 length was observed in type 1 diabetes patients in all four CD4+ subsets. Sequencing cDNA rather than genomic DNA could over-represent highly expressing activated cells, although activation and CD3 levels did not differ between groups. Naive, central memory and regulatory TCRB repertoires appeared to be more similar among patients than among healthy donors. At VDJ recombination sites, type 1 diabetes patients had fewer insertions and more deleted nucleotides, which implies abnormalities in thymic rearrangement.

The sequenced material came from naive CD4+ T cells from blood. The meaning of the sample's cell subset or site label: true naive CD4+ T cells. This receptor was obtained from a woman in her 40s with type 1 diabetes. Recombination joined TRBV13 with TRBJ1-1, and 7 bases in between align with TRBD1. The DNA sequence is as follows: TGTGCCAGCAGCTTTAAGGGGGCCCCTGAAGCTTTCTTT. This translates into CASSFKGAPEAFF.